The entry below describes one T cell receptor beta chain. Germline is not matched at one junction end, which may reflect a read error. This entry comes from a study of patients and donors after allogeneic stem cell transplantation. The CDR3 is 14 residues long. CDR1 and CDR2 from the germline V gene are LGHDT and YNNKEL (reference sequence). Each CDR3 protein gets one entry after TCRdb re-called the RT-PCR reads with MiXCR. The data show hundreds of thousands of distinct CDR3 sequences, roughly two fifths seen once. The chain carries TRBV3-1 and TRBJ2-5; tentatively, D is TRBD2 (6 bases). The receptor was isolated from a human donor who was either an allogeneic HSCT recipient or a stem cell or donor lymphocyte infusion donor (not recorded which). It is not recorded whose cells these are; they may come from a transplant donor. Sequencing was carried out using blood, either unsorted or a sorted T cell fraction (not recorded which). The CDR3, as DNA: TGTCCCAGCAGCCCCGTGACTAGTTTGGAGACCCAGTACTTC. Translated, it gives CPSSPVTSLETQYF.